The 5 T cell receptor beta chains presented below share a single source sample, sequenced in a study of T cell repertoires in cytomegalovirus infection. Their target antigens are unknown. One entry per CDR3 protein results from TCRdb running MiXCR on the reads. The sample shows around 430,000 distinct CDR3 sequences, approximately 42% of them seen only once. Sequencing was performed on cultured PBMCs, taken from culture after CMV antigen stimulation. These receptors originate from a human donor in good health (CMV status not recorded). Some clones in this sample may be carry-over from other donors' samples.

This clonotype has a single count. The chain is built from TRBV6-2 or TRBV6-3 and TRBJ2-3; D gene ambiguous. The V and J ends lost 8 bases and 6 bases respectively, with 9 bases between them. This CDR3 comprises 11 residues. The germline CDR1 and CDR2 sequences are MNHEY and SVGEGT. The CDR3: CASGRVDTQYF. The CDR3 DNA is TGTGCCAGCGGGCGTGTTGATACGCAGTATTTT.

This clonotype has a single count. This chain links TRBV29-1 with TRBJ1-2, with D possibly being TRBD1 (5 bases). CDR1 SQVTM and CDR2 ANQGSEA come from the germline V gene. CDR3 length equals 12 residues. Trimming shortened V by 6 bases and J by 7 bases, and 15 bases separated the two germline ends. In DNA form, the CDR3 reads TGCAGCGTCCGCGGGACTTCCAGTGGCTACACCTTC. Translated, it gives CSVRGTSSGYTF.

CDR3 coding DNA: TGTGCCACCAGCAGCGGGACAGAGAACACCGGGGAGCTGTTTTTT. It is translated as CATSSGTENTGELFF. The rearrangement links TRBV15 to TRBJ2-2; 7 nucleotides line up with TRBD1. CDR1 LNHNV and CDR2 YYDKDF come from the germline V gene (reference sequence). The CDR3 consists of 15 residues. V was clipped by 3 bases and J by 1 base; unmatched bases: 2.

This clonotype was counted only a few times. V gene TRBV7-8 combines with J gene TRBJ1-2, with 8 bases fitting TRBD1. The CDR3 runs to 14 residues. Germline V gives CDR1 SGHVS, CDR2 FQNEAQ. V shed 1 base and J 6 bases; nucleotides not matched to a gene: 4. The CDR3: CASSLVRTGNGYTF. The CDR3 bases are TGTGCCAGCAGCTTAGTTAGGACAGGGAATGGCTACACCTTC.

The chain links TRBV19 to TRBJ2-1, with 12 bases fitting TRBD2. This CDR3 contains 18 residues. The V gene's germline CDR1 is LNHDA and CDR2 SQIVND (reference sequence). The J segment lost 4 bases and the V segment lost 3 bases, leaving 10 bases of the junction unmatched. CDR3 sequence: CASSMLRLAGAIYNEQFF. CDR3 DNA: TGTGCCAGTAGTATGCTCCGACTAGCGGGAGCGATATACAATGAGCAGTTCTTC. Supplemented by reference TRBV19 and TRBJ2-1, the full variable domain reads DGGITQSPKYLFRKEGQNVTLSCEQNLNHDAMYWYRQDPGQGLRLIYYSQIVNDFQKGDIAEGYSVSREKKESFPLTVTSAQKNPTAFYLCASSMLRLAGAIYNEQFFGPGTRLTVL.